A single T cell receptor (beta chain) is shown here with its context. Its specific antigen is unknown. Base qualities are missing; no much larger clone stands one base away. The data are from a study of blood T cell repertoires in COVID-19 (dated by TCRdb to about 2020). Background on the whole study: Samples from collaborators originated in the United States, Italy and Spain and spanned both the acute and convalescent phases of COVID-19. The sample metadata nearly always contained a de-identified subject ID, COVID-19 status, age in years and sex. The repertoires were released in a freely available public database meant as a resource for research on the immune response to SARS-CoV-2. The material from the prospective study consisted of cDNA or gDNA derived from T cells, B-cell-depleted T cells, or PBMCs. Subjects who had been exposed to COVID-19, were actively infected with it, or had recovered from it provided the deeply sampled blood TCRbeta repertoires that made up the dataset. Samples were obtained from the ongoing ImmuneRACE study (first 160 participants) and from some 1,200 subjects provided by 6 global collaborators. Where available, HLA class I and class II types were obtained from metadata supplied by the sample provider rather than from assay-based typing.

Points the paper makes about the study in general: Clinical and demographic metadata were provided uncurated, with the amount varying by source and participant.

The immunoSEQ Assay, a bias-controlled multiplex PCR, was used to amplify TCRbeta CDR3 regions from genomic DNA. Regarding the original processing steps: The number of nucleated cells in each sample was estimated from the amplification of reference gene primers within the assay. To quantify the absolute abundance of each unique TCRbeta CDR3 rearrangement, sequence reads were collapsed and filtered. Productive Simpson clonality was computed per sample as the square root of Simpson's diversity index over productive rearrangements. This is the immuneACCESS table as TCRdb keeps it, with only in-frame sequences that have V and J called. A part of the clones is gone; compared with another copy, unresolved V genes explain less than half, and the rest is unexplained. That table supplies the V and J calls and clone size; D and trimming were determined from the DNA. The table for this sample lists fewer than 60,000 clones; under 90% of them were counted only once. The top ten hold approximately 8.3% of the sample.

The collaborating institutions used their own protocols to collect whole blood in K2EDTA tubes. For TCRbeta analysis, collaborators shipped samples in one of three forms: frozen whole blood, isolated PBMCs, or DNA extracted from either of those sample types. Clipping removes 4 bases from V and 2 bases from J, with 7 as the unmatched junction base count. Including cysteine and phenylalanine, the CDR3 has 16 amino acids. The sequence is cut down to CDR3 DNA, 48 bases in frame from base 1. Reading the germline V gene gives CDR1 SGHTA and CDR2 FQGNSA. Source material: peripheral blood. The sequence was collected from a man in his 60s with acute or convalescent COVID-19. The chain employs TRBV7-2 and TRBJ2-5, and TRBD1 matches 10 of the central bases. The CDR3 region reads CASSSRDRGLQETQYF. The sequenced DNA: TGTGCCAGCAGCTCTAGGGACAGGGGTTTGCAAGAGACCCAGTACTTC.